The 9 T cell receptor beta chains below all came from one sample that was sequenced in a study of cytomegalovirus exposure and HLA in healthy donors (dated by TCRdb to about 2017). The library was prepared using the immunoSEQ multiplex PCR assay. For the multiplex PCR, a mixture combining 60 forward primers for TCR Vbeta segments and 13 reverse primers for TCR Jbeta segments was used. TCRdb carries this immuneACCESS record with in-frame sequences only. Its versions omit some clonotypes, under half of them owing to an unresolved V gene in the studies checked, with the rest unexplained. The sample table shows some 90,000 clones, and 80% are seen once. The top ten clonotypes cover more than 20% of the sample. Sequenced sample: PBMCs. Source of these receptors: a woman between 45 and 60 years old in good health and CMV-seropositive.

This clone showed up just a few times. This sequence joins TRBV13 and TRBJ1-3; tentatively, D is TRBD1 (5 bases). Germline assignment: CDR1 PRHDT and CDR2 FYEKMQ (reference sequence). The CDR3 covers 14 residues. The ends were cut back, 4 bases at V and 1 base at J, with 8 bases in the middle. The CDR3 loop reads CASSYTGSGNTIYF. CDR3 coding DNA: TGTGCCAGCAGCTATACAGGATCTGGAAACACCATATATTTT.

The rearrangement links TRBV2 to TRBJ2-7, with D tentatively TRBD2 (5 bases). Germline V lookup: CDR1 SNHLY, CDR2 FYNNEI. There are 14 residues in the CDR3. V was pared by 8 bases and J by 9 bases, with 23 bases between. The DNA of the CDR3 is TGTGCCAGCGGCCTGGACGGAGGAGGCTGGAGGCAGTACTTC. Its protein product is CASGLDGGGWRQYF. Using reference TRBV2 and TRBJ2-7 for the parts outside the CDR3, the full variable domain is EPEVTQTPSHQVTQMGQEVILRCVPISNHLYFYWYRQILGQKVEFLVSFYNNEISEKSEIFDDQFSVERPDGSNFTLKIRSTKLEDSAMYFCASGLDGGGWRQYFGPGTRLTVT.

In this sample, this clone turned up once. The chain couples TRBV7-9 to TRBJ1-2; 10 positions agree with TRBD1. J gave up 8 bases and V 5 bases, and 8 bases lay outside the gene matches. Per germline, CDR1 SEHNR and CDR2 FQNEAQ (reference sequence). The CDR3 consists of 14 residues. This CDR3 is CASSAGQGPWGYTF. In DNA, the CDR3 is TGTGCCAGCAGCGCGGGACAGGGGCCTTGGGGCTACACCTTC.

This chain connects TRBV12-5 to TRBJ2-1; TRBD1 is a possible D gene (5 bases). The germline V gene has CDR1 LGHNT and CDR2 FRNRAP. The ends were cut back, 5 bases at V and 0 bases at J, with 14 bases in the middle. CDR3 length: 16 residues. In DNA form, the CDR3 reads TGTGCTAGTGGTCGGCTAGGGGCCAGCTCCTACAATGAGCAGTTCTTC. This codes for CASGRLGASSYNEQFF.

CDR3 loop: CASSPTGLGTEAFF. The CDR3 DNA reads TGTGCCAGTAGCCCAACAGGCCTCGGGACTGAAGCTTTCTTT. The chain recombines TRBV19 with TRBJ1-1, with D perhaps matching TRBD1 (5 bases). CDR1 and CDR2 (germline): LNHDA, SQIVND (reference sequence). The CDR3 sequence is 14 residues long. V was trimmed by 6 bases and J by 5 bases, leaving 16 bases between them.

V usage is TRBV5-4 and J usage is TRBJ1-4; 7 bases are a match to TRBD1. This CDR3 region has 12 residues. From germline, CDR1 is SGHNT and CDR2 YYREEE (reference sequence). Trimming removed 7 bases from V and 8 bases from J; junction bases left unmatched: 5. This chain's CDR3 is CASGTDGEKLFF. Written as DNA, the CDR3 is TGTGCCAGCGGGACAGACGGGGAAAAACTGTTTTTT.

The gene calls are TRBV4-1 and TRBJ2-1, with 7 positions matching TRBD2. This CDR3 is built from 16 residues. The germline gives CDR1 MGHRA, CDR2 YSYEKL. The trim removed 4 bases at V and 7 bases at J, leaving 13 bases unmatched. CDR3 DNA: TGCGCCAGCAGCCCTCCGGCGGGGGTTCCTCGAAATGAGCAGTTCTTC. Protein sequence: CASSPPAGVPRNEQFF.

The rearrangement uses TRBV10-1 and TRBJ1-1; D is unresolved. Trimming took off 9 bases at V and 9 bases at J, with 11 bases between the two ends. The CDR3 has 10 residues. Per germline, CDR1 WNHNN and CDR2 SYGVQD (reference sequence). CDR3 protein: CARPRSQAFF. CDR3 nucleotide sequence: TGCGCCAGACCCAGGTCTCAAGCTTTCTTT.

The chain combines TRBV18 with TRBJ2-1; TRBD2 is a possible D gene (5 bases). CDR1 and CDR2 from the germline V gene are KGHSH and LQKENI. V dropped 6 bases and J dropped 6 bases, with 15 bases sitting between them. The CDR3 is 14 residues long. The CDR3 reads CASSQLGSGNEQFF. The CDR3 DNA sequence: TGTGCCAGCTCCCAGTTAGGAAGCGGCAATGAGCAGTTCTTC.